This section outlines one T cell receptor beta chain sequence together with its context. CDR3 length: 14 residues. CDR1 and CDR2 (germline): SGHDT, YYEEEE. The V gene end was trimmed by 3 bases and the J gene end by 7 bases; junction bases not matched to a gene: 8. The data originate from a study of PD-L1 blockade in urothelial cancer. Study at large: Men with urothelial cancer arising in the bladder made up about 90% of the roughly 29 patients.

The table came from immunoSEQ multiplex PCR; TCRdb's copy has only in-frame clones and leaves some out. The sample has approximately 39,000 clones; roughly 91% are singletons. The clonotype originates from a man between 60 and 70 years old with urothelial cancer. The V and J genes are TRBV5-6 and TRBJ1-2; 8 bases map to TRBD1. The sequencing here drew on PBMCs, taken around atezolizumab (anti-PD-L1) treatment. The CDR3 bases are TGTGCCAGCAGCTCCAGGGGGCGCTCGGGTGGCTACACCTTC. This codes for CASSSRGRSGGYTF. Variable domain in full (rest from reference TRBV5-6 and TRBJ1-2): DAGVTQSPTHLIKTRGQQVTLRCSPKSGHDTVSWYQQALGQGPQFIFQYYEEEERQRGNFPDRFSGHQFPNYSSELNVNALLLGDSALYLCASSSRGRSGGYTFGSGTRLTVV.